Presented here are 26 T cell receptor beta chains from one specimen sequenced in a study of beta chain features in type 1 diabetes. Study-wide findings and caveats: Patients with Type 1 diabetes showed moderately but significantly shorter TCRB CDR3s in all four CD4+ subsets.

What these receptors recognize is not known. Since all of the isolated RNA was reverse transcribed, expressed TCRB transcripts were what got sequenced. This table comes from immunoSEQ multiplex PCR, and its TCRdb copy is limited to in-frame clones, with some not included. The sample comprises over 90,000 clones, under 30% of which are singletons, and 0.5% to 0.55% rests with the top ten. Material: central memory CD4+ T cells from blood. Receptor source: a woman between 18 and 30 years old with type 1 diabetes.

This clone appeared many times. The chain carries TRBV6-5 and TRBJ2-2; D possibly corresponds to TRBD1 (6 bases). Germline CDR1 and CDR2: MNHEY and SVGAGI. Trimming cost V 7 bases and J 1 base, with 13 bases left between them. The CDR3 has 15 amino acids. CDR3 sequence: CASTIRGGNTGELFF. The CDR3, as DNA: TGTGCCAGCACGATCAGAGGGGGGAACACCGGGGAGCTGTTTTTT.

This rearrangement joins TRBV5-1 to TRBJ2-1; 8 bases line up with TRBD2. Germline CDR1 reads SGHRS; CDR2 reads YFSETQ. CDR3 size: 15 residues. The V and J ends lost 5 bases and 3 bases, in that order; junction bases with no gene match: 7. The DNA for the CDR3 is TGCGCCAGCAGTTTTTTAGCGGGGAGCTACAATGAGCAGTTCTTC. Protein product: CASSFLAGSYNEQFF.

The rearrangement uses TRBV4-1 and TRBJ1-2, with TRBD1 matching over 7 bases. The CDR3 has 14 residues. Germline V gives CDR1 MGHRA, CDR2 YSYEKL. After removal of 1 base from V and 8 bases from J, the junction contained 7 bases not matched to a gene. CDR3 sequence: CASSQVDRVGGYTF. CDR3 sequence (DNA): TGCGCCAGCAGCCAAGTCGACAGGGTCGGGGGCTACACCTTC.

In nucleotides, the CDR3 is TGTGCCAGCAGTCCCCGGACGGACACTAACTATGGCTACACCTTC. This translates into CASSPRTDTNYGYTF. V is TRBV6-5 and J is TRBJ1-2, with TRBD1 as a possible D gene (5 bases). CDR3 length: 15 residues. Trimming stripped 5 bases from V and 0 bases from J, with 13 bases between. Germline V gene data show CDR1 as MNHEY and CDR2 as SVGAGI.

The chain uses TRBV6-1 and TRBJ2-3; 9 bases map to TRBD1. The V and J ends lost 10 bases and 8 bases, in that order; junction bases with no gene match: 10. CDR1 and CDR2 from the germline V gene are MNHNS and SASEGT. The CDR3 is 13 residues long. The CDR3 sequence is CATRQGVSGTQYF. The CDR3 DNA reads as TGTGCCACCCGACAGGGGGTTAGCGGTACGCAGTATTTT.

This clone was detected only a few times. V and J are TRBV27 and TRBJ2-7, with 10 bases fitting TRBD1. With V trimmed by 5 bases and J by 5 bases, 9 bases remained unmatched. Germline V CDR1 and CDR2: MNHEY, SMNVEV (reference sequence). The CDR3 spans 15 residues. CDR3 amino acids: CASSPGTGVLHEQYV. DNA for the CDR3: TGTGCCAGCAGTCCGGGGACAGGGGTACTCCACGAGCAGTACGTC.

This clone was seen a few times. V and J are TRBV7-2 and TRBJ1-6; TRBD1 matches at 10 bases. This CDR3 has 17 amino acids. Germline V gene sequence: CDR1 SGHTA, CDR2 FQGNSA. The junction had 4 bases not matched to a gene; V was cut back by 0 bases and J by 5 bases. CDR3 DNA sequence: TGTGCCAGCAGCTTAGCGCCGGGACAGGGGAATAATTCACCCCTCCACTTT. Translating gives CASSLAPGQGNNSPLHF.

This clone appeared a few times. This chain links TRBV4-3 with TRBJ1-4; D is unclear. This CDR3 has 14 residues. V was trimmed by 0 bases and J by 10 bases, leaving 12 bases between them. Per germline, CDR1 LGHNA and CDR2 YSLEER. CDR3 coding DNA: TGCGCCAGCAGCCAAGAAGCTTACGTCGGAAAACTGTTTTTT. Translation: CASSQEAYVGKLFF.

This clone appeared a few times. This chain connects TRBV30 to TRBJ2-7; D call uncertain. Per germline, CDR1 GTSNPN and CDR2 SVGIG (reference sequence). V gave up 5 bases and J gave up 2 bases, with 13 bases separating them. This CDR3 has 13 amino acids. The CDR3, as DNA: TGTGCCTGGGTGGGCTCGGAACCCTACGAGCAGTACTTC. Protein product: CAWVGSEPYEQYF. The full variable domain, with the rest looked up from reference TRBV30 and TRBJ2-7, is SQTIHQWPATLVQPVGSPLSLECTVEGTSNPNLYWYRQAAGRGLQLLFYSVGIGQISSEVPQNLSASRPQDRQFILSSKKLLLSDSGFYLCAWVGSEPYEQYFGPGTRLTVT.

A few counts support this clone. The V call is TRBV23-1, the J call TRBJ2-3; 10 bases line up with TRBD2. TRBV23-1 falls under the ORF class, with uncertain function. The J segment lost 6 bases and the V segment lost 11 bases, leaving 8 bases of the junction unmatched. The CDR3 runs 13 residues. The CDR3 DNA is TGCGCCGTTCCTAGCGGGAGCAGCGATACGCAGTATTTT. Its translation is CAVPSGSSDTQYF.

The CDR3 DNA is TGCGCCAGCAGCTTAGGATGGGCAGAAGAGACCCAGTACTTC. It translates to CASSLGWAEETQYF. The chain links TRBV5-1 to TRBJ2-5; D is unresolved. V was trimmed by 2 bases and J by 3 bases, leaving 11 bases between them. The CDR3 consists of 14 residues. The germline V gene has CDR1 SGHRS and CDR2 YFSETQ.

V usage is TRBV5-1 and J usage is TRBJ1-2, with D maybe TRBD1 (6 bases). V was clipped by 4 bases and J by 1 base, with 8 bases between them. The CDR3 runs 13 residues. From germline, CDR1 is SGHRS and CDR2 YFSETQ. In DNA form, the CDR3 reads TGCGCCAGCAGCCGGGACAATAACTATGGCTACACCTTC. Its protein is CASSRDNNYGYTF.

J is TRBJ2-7 and V is TRBV19, with TRBD1 identical over 8 bases. This CDR3 spans 13 amino acids. Germline CDR1 and CDR2: LNHDA and SQIVND (reference sequence). V was clipped by 6 bases and J by 4 bases; unmatched bases: 5. The CDR3 bases are TGTGCCAGTAGCCTTGACAGGGGATACGAGCAGTACTTC. Translated: CASSLDRGYEQYF. Drawing the rest from reference TRBV19 and TRBJ2-7, the complete variable domain is DGGITQSPKYLFRKEGQNVTLSCEQNLNHDAMYWYRQDPGQGLRLIYYSQIVNDFQKGDIAEGYSVSREKKESFPLTVTSAQKNPTAFYLCASSLDRGYEQYFGPGTRLTVT.

This clone was found a few times. DNA of the CDR3: TGTGCCAGCAGCAAAGGGGCTGGGACTAGCGGATACAATGAGCAGTTCTTC. It is translated as CASSKGAGTSGYNEQFF. V is TRBV21-1 and J is TRBJ2-1; TRBD2, the table's D call, lacks a check against the DNA. TRBV21-1 corresponds to a pseudogene. The CDR3 spans 17 residues.

A few counts support this clone. The chain recombines TRBV14 with TRBJ2-4; D may be TRBD1 (6 bases). V was pared by 4 bases and J by 11 bases, with 15 bases between. Germline lookup yields CDR1 SGHDN and CDR2 FVKESK. This CDR3 comprises 13 residues. The CDR3 bases are TGTGCCAGCAGCCCGAGACAGGTCAACGTTCAGTACTTC. This encodes CASSPRQVNVQYF.

This chain uses TRBV30 with TRBJ1-1; D call uncertain. CDR3 length: 13 amino acids. Germline CDR1 GTSNPN, CDR2 SVGIG (reference sequence). Trimming took 0 bases from V and 1 from J, leaving 6 bases between them. The CDR3 DNA sequence: TGTGCCTGGAGTGTACGGAGGAACACTGAAGCTTTCTTT. Translated: CAWSVRRNTEAFF.

The chain links TRBV29-1 to TRBJ1-2, with TRBD1 identical over 7 bases. The CDR3 extends over 14 amino acids. Germline V gene lookup returns CDR1 SQVTM and CDR2 ANQGSEA. With V trimmed by 3 bases and J by 4 bases, 8 bases remained unmatched. The DNA of the CDR3 is TGCAGCGTTGAGTTGGACAGGAGACCCTATGGCTACACCTTC. Translation: CSVELDRRPYGYTF.

This chain links TRBV10-3 with TRBJ1-1, with a possible D match to TRBD1 (6 bases). Trimming removed 4 bases from V and 3 bases from J, with 12 bases in between. Germline V lookup: CDR1 ENHRY, CDR2 SYGVKD. This CDR3 spans 14 amino acids. This CDR3 is CAISVNPGDTEAFF. DNA for the CDR3: TGTGCCATCAGTGTGAACCCAGGGGACACTGAAGCTTTCTTT.

The chain couples TRBV28 to TRBJ1-2; D is perhaps TRBD1 (5 bases). The length of the CDR3 is 14 residues. V lost 3 bases to trimming and J lost 7 bases, with 15 bases between them. The V gene's germline CDR1 is MDHEN and CDR2 SYDVKM. CDR3 nucleotides: TGTGCCAGCAGTTTTCGGGGGGGGGAAGGTGGCTACACCTTC. It encodes CASSFRGGEGGYTF.

This clone was seen more than once but under ten times. V and J are TRBV28 and TRBJ1-2; perhaps TRBD1 as D (5 bases). This CDR3 has 14 residues. Germline loops: CDR1 MDHEN, CDR2 SYDVKM. V lost 1 base and J 1 base, leaving 7 bases between the germline ends. The CDR3 DNA is TGTGCCAGCAGTTTATTGACAGTTAACTATGGCTACACCTTC. Residues: CASSLLTVNYGYTF.

The sample holds many counts of this clone. The chain joins TRBV29-1 to TRBJ2-3, with D possibly being TRBD2 (6 bases). Trimming cost V 8 bases and J 8 bases, with 20 bases left between them. The CDR3 sequence is 13 residues long. Germline values: CDR1 SQVTM, CDR2 ANQGSEA. For the CDR3, the DNA is TGCAGCTTACTCACCGGGACTGGCCTTACGCAGTATTTT. Translation gives CSLLTGTGLTQYF.

V is TRBV5-1 and J is TRBJ2-5; tentative D call: TRBD2 (6 bases). The CDR3 totals 14 residues. The V gene's germline CDR1 is SGHRS and CDR2 YFSETQ. Trimming removed 2 bases from V and 4 bases from J, with 12 bases in between. The DNA for the CDR3 is TGCGCCAGCAGCTTCGGGAGCCCCACAGAGACCCAGTACTTC. Its translation: CASSFGSPTETQYF. The full variable domain, with the rest looked up from reference TRBV5-1 and TRBJ2-5, is KAGVTQTPRYLIKTRGQQVTLSCSPISGHRSVSWYQQTPGQGLQFLFEYFSETQRNKGNFPGRFSGRQFSNSRSEMNVSTLELGDSALYLCASSFGSPTETQYFGPGTRLLVL.

This clone was recorded a few times. In nucleotides, the CDR3 is TGTGCCAGCTCCCAGGGACAGAATGAAAAACTGTTTTTT. Encoded protein: CASSQGQNEKLFF. The chain links TRBV18 to TRBJ1-4; 7 bases agree with TRBD1. CDR1 KGHSH and CDR2 LQKENI come from the germline V gene. The CDR3 spans 13 residues. With 6 bases clipped from V and 5 bases from J, the junction kept 3 bases outside the gene matches.

The chain employs TRBV5-4 and TRBJ2-1; 10 bases match TRBD2. CDR3 length equals 16 residues. V was pared by 3 bases and J by 9 bases, with 12 bases of the junction left unmatched. The V gene's germline CDR1 is SGHNT and CDR2 YYREEE (reference sequence). The CDR3 sequence is CASSSSGSGRAAEQFF. CDR3 nucleotide sequence: TGTGCCAGCAGCTCCTCCGGCAGCGGGAGGGCCGCTGAGCAGTTCTTC.

The genes are TRBV19 and TRBJ2-3, with a tentative D call TRBD2 (7 bases). This CDR3 region has 18 residues. Trimming cost V 5 bases and J 3 bases, with 24 bases left between them. Per the germline V gene, CDR1 is LNHDA and CDR2 is SQIVND (reference sequence). CDR3 nucleotide sequence: TGTGCCAGTAGTGATAGATGGGGGGGGGCGGGAGTAACAGATACGCAGTATTTT. Protein sequence: CASSDRWGGAGVTDTQYF.

This clone turned up a few times. This chain joins TRBV28 and TRBJ2-7; possibly TRBD1 for D (5 bases). The CDR3 covers 14 residues. V dropped 5 bases and J dropped 4 bases, with 15 bases sitting between them. Germline V lookup: CDR1 MDHEN, CDR2 SYDVKM. The chain's CDR3 is CASSPNKGSYEQYV. Written as DNA, the CDR3 is TGTGCCAGCAGTCCTAACAAGGGGTCTTACGAGCAGTACGTC.